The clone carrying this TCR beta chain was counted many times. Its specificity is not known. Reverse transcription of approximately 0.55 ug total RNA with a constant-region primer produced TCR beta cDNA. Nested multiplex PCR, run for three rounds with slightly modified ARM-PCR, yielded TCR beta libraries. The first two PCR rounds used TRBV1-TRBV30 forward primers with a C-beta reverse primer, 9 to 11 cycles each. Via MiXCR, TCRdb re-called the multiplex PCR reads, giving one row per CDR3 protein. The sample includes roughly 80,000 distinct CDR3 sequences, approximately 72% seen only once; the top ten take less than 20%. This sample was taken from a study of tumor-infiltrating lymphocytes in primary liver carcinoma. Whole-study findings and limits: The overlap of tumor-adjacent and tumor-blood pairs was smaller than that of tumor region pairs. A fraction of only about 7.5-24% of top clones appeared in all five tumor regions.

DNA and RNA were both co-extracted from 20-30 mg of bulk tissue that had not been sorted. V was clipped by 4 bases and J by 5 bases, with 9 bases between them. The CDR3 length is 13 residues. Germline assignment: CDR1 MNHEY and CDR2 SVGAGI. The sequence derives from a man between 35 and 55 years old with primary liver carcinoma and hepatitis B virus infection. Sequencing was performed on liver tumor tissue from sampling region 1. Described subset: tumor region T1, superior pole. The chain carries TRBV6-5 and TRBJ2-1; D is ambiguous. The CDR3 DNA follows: TGTGCCAGCAGTTCCTCCCACAACAATGAGCAGTTCTTC. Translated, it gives CASSSSHNNEQFF.